Shown below are 9 T cell receptor beta chains from a single sample sequenced in a study of response to subunit inactivated influenza vaccine. TCRdb re-derived calls from the RT-PCR reads in MiXCR, one entry per CDR3 protein. The sample lists about 830,000 distinct CDR3 sequences; under 20% were seen once. The source material was PBMCs from blood, sampled about 5 days after vaccination. These receptors originate from a man over 45 who received an inactivated influenza vaccine.

The chain has TRBV6-8 and TRBJ2-1, with D uncertain. Trimming took 8 bases from V and 8 from J, leaving 16 bases between them. This CDR3 comprises 13 residues. Germline V CDR1 and CDR2: MNHGY, SAAAGT. DNA for the CDR3: TGTGCCAGCCGCGGAACTCCGAATGATGAGCAGTTCTTC. This encodes CASRGTPNDEQFF.

The chain has TRBV5-4 and TRBJ2-1, with TRBD1 matching 9 bases. Germline CDR1 SGHNT, CDR2 YYREEE (reference sequence). This CDR3 is built from 15 residues. Trimming at V came to 3 bases and at J to 7 bases, leaving 8 bases not matched to a gene. The CDR3 DNA is TGTGCCAGCAGCTCCGGACAGGGGCTGAGGAATGAGCAGTTCTTC. The encoded protein is CASSSGQGLRNEQFF. Full variable domain (remainder filled in from reference TRBV5-4 and TRBJ2-1): ETGVTQSPTHLIKTRGQQVTLRCSSQSGHNTVSWYQQALGQGPQFIFQYYREEENGRGNFPPRFSGLQFPNYSSELNVNALELDDSALYLCASSSGQGLRNEQFFGPGTRLTVL.

A few counts support this clonotype. The chain carries TRBV3-1 and TRBJ2-4, with D hard to call. Germline assignment: CDR1 LGHDT and CDR2 YNNKEL (reference sequence). The ends were cut back, 5 bases at V and 4 bases at J, with 15 bases in the middle. The CDR3 covers 15 residues. CDR3 protein: CASSSQTHVKNIQYF. Here the CDR3 DNA reads TGTGCCAGCAGCTCTCAAACCCACGTGAAAAACATTCAGTACTTC.

This clonotype was seen a few times. This chain uses TRBV20-1 with TRBJ2-7; TRBD1 matches at 9 bases. The CDR3 length is 12 residues. Germline V gene lookup returns CDR1 DFQATT and CDR2 SNEGSKA (reference sequence). Trimming took 6 bases from V and 4 from J; bases not matched to a gene: 4. CDR3 loop: CSAPTGGYEQYF. The CDR3 bases are TGCAGTGCGCCGACAGGGGGTTACGAGCAGTACTTC.

The sample holds a few counts of this clonotype. This chain joins TRBV9 and TRBJ2-1; maybe TRBD1 (5 bases). The CDR3 is made up of 15 amino acids. Germline V gives CDR1 SGDLS, CDR2 YYNGEE. Trimming took 0 bases from V and 1 from J, leaving 8 bases between them. The CDR3 DNA reads TGTGCCAGCAGCGTAGGGGCAGGGTCCTACAATGAGCAGTTCTTC. Translation gives CASSVGAGSYNEQFF.

This clonotype was seen a handful of times. The DNA is omitted, as the CDR3 cannot be located on it reliably, and the CDR3 follows TCRdb's listing. V gene TRBV5-1 combines with J gene TRBJ2-1; TRBD2, the D gene given by the table, was not confirmed from the DNA. The length of the CDR3 is 20 amino acids, counting both ends. The germline V gene has CDR1 SGHRS and CDR2 YFSETQ. CDR3 in amino acids: CASKQQEDRYNEQFFGEQFF.

This clonotype was seen a handful of times. The CDR3 coding sequence is TGTGCCAGCAGTTTTGAGAGGACCGATACGCAGTATTTT. It is translated as CASSFERTDTQYF. The chain is built from TRBV12-3 or TRBV12-4 and TRBJ2-3; D not resolved. This CDR3 contains 13 residues. The V end was cut by 3 bases, the J end by 6 bases, with 10 bases between.

J is TRBJ2-7 and V is TRBV20-1; D assignment may be TRBD1 or TRBD2 (6 bases each). The CDR3 contains 17 residues. The germline V and J ends were trimmed by 3 bases and 0 bases, with 21 bases remaining between them. Germline CDR1 is DFQATT and CDR2 is SNEGSKA (reference sequence). The CDR3 coding sequence is TGCAGTGCTAGTGCCCTTGGCGCGGGACAACCCTCCTACGAGCAGTACTTC. Encoded protein: CSASALGAGQPSYEQYF.

This sequence joins TRBV6-5 and TRBJ2-1; unclear D gene. The V and J ends lost 0 bases and 5 bases respectively, with 5 bases between them. CDR1 is MNHEY, CDR2 SVGAGI, per germline. The CDR3 length is 13 residues. This CDR3 is CASSYSQDNEQFF. CDR3 nucleotide sequence: TGTGCCAGCAGTTACTCTCAAGACAATGAGCAGTTCTTC.